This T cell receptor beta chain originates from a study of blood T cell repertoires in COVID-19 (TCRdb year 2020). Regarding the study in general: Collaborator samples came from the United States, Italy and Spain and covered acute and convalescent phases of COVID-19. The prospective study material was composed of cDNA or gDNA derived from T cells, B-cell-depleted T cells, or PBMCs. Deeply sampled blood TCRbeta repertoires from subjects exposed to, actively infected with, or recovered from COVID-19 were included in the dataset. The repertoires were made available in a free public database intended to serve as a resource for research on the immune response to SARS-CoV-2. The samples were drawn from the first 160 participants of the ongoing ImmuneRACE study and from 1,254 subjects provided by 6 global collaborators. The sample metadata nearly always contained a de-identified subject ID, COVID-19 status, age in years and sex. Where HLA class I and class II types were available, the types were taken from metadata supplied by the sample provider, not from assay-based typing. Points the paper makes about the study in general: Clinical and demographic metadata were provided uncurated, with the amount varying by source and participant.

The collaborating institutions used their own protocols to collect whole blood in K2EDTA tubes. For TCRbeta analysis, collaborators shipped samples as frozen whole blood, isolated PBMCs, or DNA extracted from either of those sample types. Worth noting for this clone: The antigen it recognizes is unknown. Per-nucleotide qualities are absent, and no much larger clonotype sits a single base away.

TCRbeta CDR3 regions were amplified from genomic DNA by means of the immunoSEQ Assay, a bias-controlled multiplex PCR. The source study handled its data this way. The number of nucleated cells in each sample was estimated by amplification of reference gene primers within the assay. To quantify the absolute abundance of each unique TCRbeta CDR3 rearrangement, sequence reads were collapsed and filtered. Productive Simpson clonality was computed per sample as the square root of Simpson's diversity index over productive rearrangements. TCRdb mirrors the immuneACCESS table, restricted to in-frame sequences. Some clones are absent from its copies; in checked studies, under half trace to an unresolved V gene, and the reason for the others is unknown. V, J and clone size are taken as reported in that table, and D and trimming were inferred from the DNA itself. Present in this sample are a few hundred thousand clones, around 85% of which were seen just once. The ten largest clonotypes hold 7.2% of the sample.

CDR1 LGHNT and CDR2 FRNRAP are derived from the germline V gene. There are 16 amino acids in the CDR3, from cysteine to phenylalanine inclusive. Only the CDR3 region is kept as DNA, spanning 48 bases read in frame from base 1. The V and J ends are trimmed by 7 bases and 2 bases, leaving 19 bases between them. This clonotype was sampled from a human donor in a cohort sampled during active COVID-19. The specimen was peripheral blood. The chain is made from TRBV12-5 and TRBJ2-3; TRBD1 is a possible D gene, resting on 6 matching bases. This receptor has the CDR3 CASVFGLTGITDTQYF. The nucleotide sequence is TGTGCTAGTGTTTTCGGCTTAACAGGGATCACAGATACGCAGTATTTT.